This T cell receptor (beta chain) comes out of a study of glioma-infiltrating T cells after dendritic cell vaccination. This clone has only one observation. V gave up 0 bases and J gave up 0 bases; unmatched junction bases: 13. This CDR3 contains 19 residues. The germline V gene encodes CDR1 SGHNT and CDR2 YYREEE (reference sequence). Time point described: after dendritic cell vaccination, including at tumor progression/relapse. Some clones are missing from TCRdb's copy, which holds only in-frame ones; the method was immunoSEQ multiplex PCR. The sample shows 85,000 to 100,000 clones, approximately 80% of them seen only once.

This TCR was recovered from a human donor with glioblastoma. The sample in question was blood, obtained after dendritic cell vaccination. The V gene is TRBV5-4, the J gene TRBJ1-2; 8 bases are shared with TRBD1. The CDR3 sequence is CASSLVSGQGASANYGYTF. CDR3 in DNA: TGTGCCAGCAGCTTGGTATCCGGGCAGGGGGCTTCAGCTAACTATGGCTACACCTTC. The variable domain in full, with the rest retrieved from reference TRBV5-4 and TRBJ1-2, is ETGVTQSPTHLIKTRGQQVTLRCSSQSGHNTVSWYQQALGQGPQFIFQYYREEENGRGNFPPRFSGLQFPNYSSELNVNALELDDSALYLCASSLVSGQGASANYGYTFGSGTRLTVV.